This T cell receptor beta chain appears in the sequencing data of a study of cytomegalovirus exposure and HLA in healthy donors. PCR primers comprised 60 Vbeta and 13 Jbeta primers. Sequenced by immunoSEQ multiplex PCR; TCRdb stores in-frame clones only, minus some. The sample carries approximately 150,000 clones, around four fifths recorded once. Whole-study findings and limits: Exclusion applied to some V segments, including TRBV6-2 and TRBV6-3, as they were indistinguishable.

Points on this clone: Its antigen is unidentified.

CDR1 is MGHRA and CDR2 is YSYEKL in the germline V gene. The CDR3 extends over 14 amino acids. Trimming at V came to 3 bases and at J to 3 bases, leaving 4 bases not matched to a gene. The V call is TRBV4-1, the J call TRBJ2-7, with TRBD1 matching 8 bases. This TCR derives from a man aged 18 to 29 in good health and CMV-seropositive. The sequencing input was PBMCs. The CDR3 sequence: CASSQGQEDYEQYF. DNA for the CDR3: TGCGCCAGCAGCCAGGGACAGGAGGACTACGAGCAGTACTTC.